The T cell receptor beta chain under discussion was sequenced for a study of CD4+ T cells in melanoma. The study's findings and limits: In melanoma, neoantigen-specific CD4+ T cells reportedly differed in differentiation state. A reported correlation linked neoantigen-specific CD4+ T cells to CD8+, macrophage and B cell function.

The table came from immunoSEQ multiplex PCR; TCRdb's copy has only in-frame clones and leaves some out. The sample carries some 13,000 clones, 60% to 75% recorded once. This clone is medium-sized (0.01 to 0.1%) within its sample. The antigen remains unidentified. V shed 4 bases and J shed 8 bases, with 9 bases lying between them. CDR1 is SEHNR, CDR2 FQNEAQ, per germline (reference sequence). This CDR3 contains 13 residues. The chain has TRBV7-9 and TRBJ1-6; D uncertain. The receptor was isolated from a human donor with melanoma. The material sequenced was cells from a culture (not recorded whether cultured in vitro). The CDR3 reads CASSSRWDSPLHF. The CDR3 nucleotides read TGTGCCAGCAGCTCTAGGTGGGATTCACCCCTCCACTTT.